This passage covers 17 T cell receptor beta chains from one sample sequenced in a study of blood T cell repertoires in COVID-19. The table came from immunoSEQ multiplex PCR; TCRdb's copy has only in-frame clones and leaves some out. The sample lists around 450,000 clones; around nine tenths were seen once. The sample comprised peripheral blood. These receptors all come from a young woman with acute or convalescent COVID-19.

The V call is TRBV7-6, the J call TRBJ2-7; tentatively, D is TRBD2 (5 bases). The CDR3 is made up of 16 amino acids. CDR1 and CDR2 from the germline V gene are SGHVS and FNYEAQ. V dropped 7 bases and J dropped 1 base, with 20 bases sitting between them. The CDR3 DNA reads TGTGCCAGCATGTGTAGGTCAGATAGGAGGTCCTACGAGCAGTACTTC. Amino acid sequence: CASMCRSDRRSYEQYF. Supplemented by reference TRBV7-6 and TRBJ2-7, the full variable domain reads GAGVSQSPRYKVTKRGQDVALRCDPISGHVSLYWYRQALGQGPEFLTYFNYEAQQDKSGLPNDRFSAERPEGSISTLTIQRTEQRDSAMYRCASMCRSDRRSYEQYFGPGTRLTVT.

The chain couples TRBV4-1 to TRBJ1-6, with 8 bases that match TRBD1. The trim removed 5 bases at V and 10 bases at J, leaving 4 bases unmatched. In germline, CDR1 is MGHRA, CDR2 YSYEKL. The CDR3 sequence is 13 residues long. Here the CDR3 reads CASSRQGKSPLHF. In nucleotides, the CDR3 is TGCGCCAGCAGCAGACAGGGGAAGTCACCCCTCCACTTT.

This chain links TRBV10-3 with TRBJ1-1; 7 nucleotides agree with TRBD1. V trimming: 0 bases; J trimming: 10 bases; junction bases outside the gene matches: 8. The CDR3 sequence is 14 residues long. Germline V gene sequence: CDR1 ENHRY, CDR2 SYGVKD. The DNA for the CDR3 is TGTGCCATCAGTGAGTCGCGGACAGGCCCGATAGCTTTCTTT. Translation gives CAISESRTGPIAFF.

The chain is built from TRBV10-2 and TRBJ1-4, with D hard to call. Germline CDR1 reads WSHSY; CDR2 reads SAAADI. V was cut by 0 bases and J by 8 bases, with 10 bases left in between. CDR3 size: 14 residues. The CDR3 nucleotides are TGCGCCAGCAGTGAGTCGTTTTTACGGGAAAAACTGTTTTTT. As protein: CASSESFLREKLFF.

This clone has only a few counts. The chain uses TRBV19 and TRBJ2-2, with TRBD2 as a possible D gene (6 bases). Germline V gives CDR1 LNHDA, CDR2 SQIVND (reference sequence). Trimming removed 5 bases from V and 6 bases from J, with 25 bases in between. There are 18 residues in the CDR3. The CDR3: CASSGGPRARTKSGELFF. The CDR3 bases are TGTGCCAGTAGTGGAGGGCCGCGGGCGCGAACGAAGTCCGGGGAGCTGTTTTTT.

This clone turned up a few times. This chain joins TRBV2 and TRBJ1-6, with a tentative D call TRBD1 (5 bases). Looked up from germline, CDR1 is SNHLY and CDR2 is FYNNEI. V shed 8 bases and J shed 6 bases, with 14 bases lying between them. CDR3 size: 14 residues. CDR3 in amino acids: CASERRGVNSPLHF. The CDR3 bases are TGTGCCAGCGAGAGGAGGGGCGTTAATTCACCCCTCCACTTT.

This rearrangement joins TRBV18 to TRBJ2-7; unclear D gene. CDR1 is KGHSH and CDR2 is LQKENI in the germline V gene. Trimming removed 2 bases from V and 5 bases from J, with 7 bases in between. The CDR3 contains 12 residues. The CDR3 sequence: CASSPKTHEQYF. CDR3 nucleotide sequence: TGTGCCAGCTCACCAAAGACACACGAGCAGTACTTC. The variable domain in full, completed from reference TRBV18 and TRBJ2-7, reads NAGVMQNPRHLVRRRGQEARLRCSPMKGHSHVYWYRQLPEEGLKFMVYLQKENIIDESGMPKERFSAEFPKEGPSILRIQQVVRGDSAAYFCASSPKTHEQYFGPGTRLTVT.

The table lists this clone with a count of one. J is TRBJ1-2 and V is TRBV19; 12 nucleotides agree with TRBD1. CDR3 length: 15 residues. Losses at the gene ends were 3 bases for V and 8 bases for J; bases not matched to a gene: 7. Germline CDR1 is LNHDA and CDR2 is SQIVND (reference sequence). In DNA, the CDR3 is TGTGCCAGTAGTATTGAGGGACAGGGGGCACGGGGCTACACCTTC. This sequence encodes CASSIEGQGARGYTF.

The V and J genes are TRBV25-1 and TRBJ2-5, with D tentatively TRBD2 (6 bases). V was cut by 5 bases and J by 2 bases, with 18 bases left in between. Germline values: CDR1 MGHDK, CDR2 SYGVNS. The CDR3 is made up of 16 amino acids. In DNA, the CDR3 is TGTGCCAGCAGTTCCGGATGGGGCGCGGGGCAAGAGACCCAGTACTTC. It translates to CASSSGWGAGQETQYF.

The chain is built from TRBV5-1 and TRBJ1-4; no definite D call. V lost 4 bases and J lost 3, with 10 bases in between. Germline values: CDR1 SGHRS, CDR2 YFSETQ. This CDR3 is 14 amino acids long. The CDR3 nucleotides are TGCGCCAGCAGCATTCGGTCATCTAATGAAAAACTGTTTTTT. Protein: CASSIRSSNEKLFF.

This clone has just one count. This chain's CDR3 is CAWSADRSRNSPLHF. CDR3 nucleotide sequence: TGTGCCTGGAGTGCCGACCGGAGTCGGAATTCACCCCTCCACTTT. This sequence joins TRBV30 and TRBJ1-6; D gene unclear. V lost 1 base and J 7 bases, leaving 14 bases between the germline ends. Germline V CDR1 and CDR2: GTSNPN, SVGIG (reference sequence). The CDR3 sequence is 15 residues long.

V and J are TRBV2 and TRBJ1-2; a possible D gene is TRBD1 (6 bases). The germline V and J ends were trimmed by 11 bases and 1 base, with 14 bases remaining between them. The CDR3 is 13 amino acids. Germline V gene lookup returns CDR1 SNHLY and CDR2 FYNNEI. DNA of the CDR3: TGTGCCTGCCGACAGGAGTATAACTATGGCTACACCTTC. Residues: CACRQEYNYGYTF.

The gene calls are TRBV30 and TRBJ2-7; D remains unclear. The V end was cut by 1 base, the J end by 4 bases, with 11 bases between. CDR1 and CDR2 (germline): GTSNPN, SVGIG (reference sequence). This CDR3 has 13 residues. DNA of the CDR3: TGTGCCTGGAGTGGGGCAATTTCTTACGAGCAGTACTTC. As protein: CAWSGAISYEQYF.

The CDR3 loop reads CASSLAARETQYF. CDR3 DNA: TGTGCCAGCAGCTTAGCCGCGAGGGAGACCCAGTACTTC. V gene TRBV7-3 combines with J gene TRBJ2-5; no clear D gene. The CDR3 spans 13 residues. Trimming pared 2 bases from V and 5 bases from J, leaving 9 bases between. The germline V gene encodes CDR1 SGHTA and CDR2 FQGTGA.

The chain combines TRBV12-5 with TRBJ1-3; the match to TRBD1 covers 12 bases. The CDR3 extends over 20 amino acids. CDR1 is LGHNT and CDR2 is FRNRAP in the germline V gene. V lost 2 bases to trimming and J lost 0 bases; unmatched junction nucleotides: 11. CDR3 nucleotide sequence: TGTGCTAGTGGTTTGCCCGACCGGGACAGGGGGCTGTTCTCTGGAAACACCATATATTTT. It codes for CASGLPDRDRGLFSGNTIYF.

The gene calls are TRBV6-6 and TRBJ1-2; 9 bases are shared with TRBD1. The germline gives CDR1 MNHNY, CDR2 SVGAGI (reference sequence). V dropped 8 bases and J dropped 8; count of bases not matched to a gene: 3. CDR3 length: 11 residues. The DNA of the CDR3 is TGTGCCAGCCGACAGGGGGAAGGCTACACCTTC. This codes for CASRQGEGYTF.

The chain couples TRBV4-1 to TRBJ2-2, with D possibly being TRBD1 (6 bases). The CDR3 covers 14 residues. The V end lost 4 bases, the J end lost 1 base, and 7 bases lay between the germline ends. Germline CDR1 MGHRA, CDR2 YSYEKL. CDR3 nucleotides: TGCGCCAGCAGCCTGGGACAGAACACCGGGGAGCTGTTTTTT. Protein sequence: CASSLGQNTGELFF.